Below are 25 T cell receptor beta chains sequenced from a single sample in a study. Cells sorted as Tregs were CD4+, CD25+ and CD127-/low. Amplification of TRBV12-4/TRBJ1-2 clonotypes used adaptor-ligated barcode primers. TCRdb re-derived calls from the multiplex PCR reads in MiXCR, one entry per CDR3 protein. The table has 600 to 800 distinct CDR3 sequences, roughly 9.1% seen once. The sample taken for sequencing was Tregs sorted from blood. The origin of the receptors is a female donor with breast cancer.

This clonotype is classed as large. This chain links TRBV12-3 or TRBV12-4 with TRBJ1-2; D is unresolved. Deletions cut 4 bases from V and 1 base from J, with 7 bases between. This CDR3 region has 13 residues. CDR3 amino acids: CASSSALNYGYTF. CDR3 sequence (DNA): TGTGCCAGCAGTTCGGCCCTTAACTATGGCTACACCTTC.

By share, this clonotype counts as large. The chain links TRBV12-3 or TRBV12-4 to TRBJ1-2; 9 bases line up with TRBD1. This CDR3 comprises 13 residues. The V and J ends lost 6 bases and 8 bases, in that order; junction bases with no gene match: 7. DNA for the CDR3: TGTGCCAGCAGCCCAAGGACAGGGGTCGGCTACACCTTC. Protein: CASSPRTGVGYTF.

This clonotype counts as large. The V gene is TRBV12-3 or TRBV12-4, the J gene TRBJ1-2; TRBD1 might be the D (5 bases). The CDR3 is 11 residues long. V shed 9 bases and J shed 6 bases, with 11 bases lying between them. Here the CDR3 DNA reads TGTGCCAGTCGAAGGGGTCATGGCTACACCTTC. Amino acid sequence: CASRRGHGYTF.

In its sample, this clonotype was seen a few times. This chain connects TRBV12-3 or TRBV12-4 to TRBJ1-2; the D is unclear. V gave up 7 bases and J gave up 3 bases, with 15 bases separating them. The CDR3 contains 14 residues. In DNA, the CDR3 is TGTGCCAGCACCTCCGGGCCCCGGGACTATGGCTACACCTTC. It yields the protein CASTSGPRDYGYTF.

By share, this clonotype counts as large. The J gene is TRBJ1-2, the V gene TRBV12-3 or TRBV12-4; 9 nucleotides line up with TRBD1. The length of the CDR3 is 13 residues. V trimming: 5 bases; J trimming: 7 bases; junction bases outside the gene matches: 5. The CDR3 DNA sequence: TGTGCCAGCAGTCGGACAGGGGATACTGGCTACACCTTC. Amino acid sequence: CASSRTGDTGYTF.

This clonotype is classed as large. The rearrangement uses TRBV12-3 or TRBV12-4 and TRBJ1-2; a possible D gene is TRBD1 (5 bases). V lost 8 bases and J 8 bases, leaving 18 bases between the germline ends. This CDR3 is 13 amino acids long. This chain's CDR3 is CASRRPGPRGYTF. The DNA of the CDR3 is TGTGCCAGCCGACGTCCGGGACCTCGGGGCTACACCTTC.

Judged by abundance, this clonotype is medium-sized. The V call is TRBV12-3 or TRBV12-4, the J call TRBJ1-2; 8 nucleotides line up with TRBD1. V lost 5 bases, J lost 4 bases, and 6 bases stayed unmatched. This CDR3 has 14 amino acids. This CDR3 is CASSRQGRIYGYTF. The CDR3 DNA reads TGTGCCAGCAGTAGACAGGGGCGGATCTATGGCTACACCTTC.

This rearrangement joins TRBV12-3 or TRBV12-4 to TRBJ1-2; TRBD1 is a possible D gene (6 bases). Trimming left V 4 bases short and J 1 base short, with 7 bases between. The CDR3 runs to 13 residues. As DNA, the CDR3 is TGTGCCAGCAGTTGGACAGTTAACTATGGCTACACCTTC. It is translated as CASSWTVNYGYTF.

This clonotype was picked up a small number of times. V is TRBV12-3 or TRBV12-4 and J is TRBJ1-2; D remains unclear. The CDR3 spans 15 residues. Deletions cut 6 bases from V and 4 bases from J, with 18 bases between. The CDR3 DNA reads TGTGCCAGCAGCCCAGGTACCACCTCCATCTATGGCTACACCTTC. It translates to CASSPGTTSIYGYTF.

Relative to its sample, this clonotype is large. The chain employs TRBV12-3 or TRBV12-4 and TRBJ1-2; 7 nucleotides align to TRBD1. V shed 7 bases, J shed 5 bases, and the junction held 4 bases outside the gene matches. This CDR3 is 12 amino acids long. In DNA form, the CDR3 reads TGTGCCAGCACCCGGGACAGATATGGCTACACCTTC. It is translated as CASTRDRYGYTF.

This clonotype was observed a handful of times. The chain has TRBV12-3 or TRBV12-4 and TRBJ1-2, with D unresolved. This CDR3 has 13 residues. Trimming removed 5 bases from V and 2 bases from J, with 9 bases in between. In DNA, the CDR3 is TGTGCCAGCAGTCCGCGACCGAACTATGGCTACACCTTC. It codes for CASSPRPNYGYTF.

In this sample, this clonotype is large. The gene calls are TRBV12-3 or TRBV12-4 and TRBJ1-2; D perhaps matches TRBD1 (5 bases). CDR3 length: 15 residues. V was shortened by 6 bases and J by 4 bases, with 18 bases between the two germline ends. For the CDR3, the DNA is TGTGCCAGCAGCCGCGCGGGTGCCAGGGCCTATGGCTACACCTTC. Translating gives CASSRAGARAYGYTF.

This clonotype rates as large. The chain uses TRBV12-3 or TRBV12-4 and TRBJ1-2, with D possibly matching TRBD1 (5 bases). V was trimmed by 2 bases and J by 0 bases, leaving 7 bases between them. This CDR3 is built from 14 residues. CDR3 nucleotide sequence: TGTGCCAGCAGTTTAAGGGGAGCTAACTATGGCTACACCTTC. It codes for CASSLRGANYGYTF.

The rearrangement uses TRBV12-3 or TRBV12-4 and TRBJ1-2, with D possibly TRBD1 on 6 matching bases. Trimming stripped 6 bases from V and 0 bases from J, with 20 bases between. The CDR3 spans 17 residues. This CDR3 is CASSRDPTGIANYGYTF. As DNA, the CDR3 is TGTGCCAGCAGCCGAGACCCCACAGGGATAGCTAACTATGGCTACACCTTC.

By share, this clonotype ranks as large. V usage is TRBV12-3 or TRBV12-4 and J usage is TRBJ1-2; 9 nucleotides line up with TRBD1. The CDR3 is 17 residues long. V lost 3 bases and J lost 2; bases outside the gene matches: 10. The CDR3 DNA reads as TGTGCCAGCAGTTTTCTGTCGGGGACAGGGACGAACTATGGCTACACCTTC. Translating it yields CASSFLSGTGTNYGYTF.

This clonotype counts as large. This chain connects TRBV12-3 or TRBV12-4 to TRBJ1-2, with 8 bases fitting TRBD1. Trimming took 6 bases from V and 6 from J; bases not matched to a gene: 6. The CDR3 length is 13 residues. CDR3 nucleotide sequence: TGTGCCAGCAGAACGGACAGGGACCATGGCTACACCTTC. Amino acid sequence: CASRTDRDHGYTF.

This clonotype is termed large. This chain connects TRBV12-3 or TRBV12-4 to TRBJ1-2; tentatively, D is TRBD1 (5 bases). This CDR3 is 13 amino acids long. V was shortened by 2 bases and J by 5 bases, with 9 bases between the two germline ends. CDR3 residues: CASSLQGWYGYTF. In DNA form, the CDR3 reads TGTGCCAGCAGTTTACAGGGTTGGTATGGCTACACCTTC.

This clonotype was recorded a few times. The chain has TRBV12-3 or TRBV12-4 and TRBJ1-2; unclear D gene. CDR3 length: 13 residues. Between the trimmed V and J ends, which lost 2 bases and 2 bases, there was a span of 6 bases. CDR3 sequence (DNA): TGTGCCAGCAGTTTAACGGGCAACTATGGCTACACCTTC. Its protein is CASSLTGNYGYTF.

This clonotype showed up just a few times. The rearrangement uses TRBV12-3 or TRBV12-4 and TRBJ1-2, with D tentatively TRBD1 (5 bases). This CDR3 comprises 14 residues. The V end was cut by 7 bases, the J end by 4 bases, with 16 bases between. The CDR3, as DNA: TGTGCCAGCACCCTGACAGTGGGTGGCTATGGCTACACCTTC. As protein: CASTLTVGGYGYTF.

Judged by abundance, this clonotype is large. This chain joins TRBV12-3 or TRBV12-4 and TRBJ1-2, with D unclear. The CDR3 has 12 amino acids. V lost 1 base and J lost 3, with 3 bases in between. This CDR3 reads CASSLGHYGYTF. In DNA form, the CDR3 reads TGTGCCAGCAGTTTAGGGCACTATGGCTACACCTTC.

Relative to its sample, this clonotype is large (0.1 to 1%). The rearrangement links TRBV12-3 or TRBV12-4 to TRBJ1-2; no reliable D call. The CDR3 spans 14 residues. V was trimmed by 8 bases and J by 5 bases, leaving 18 bases between them. CDR3 loop: CASLDGRGPYGYTF. As DNA, the CDR3 is TGTGCCAGCCTTGATGGCCGGGGTCCTTATGGCTACACCTTC.

By frequency in the sample, this clonotype is large. The chain recombines TRBV12-3 or TRBV12-4 with TRBJ1-2; D unclear. Trimming left V 5 bases short and J 0 bases short, with 10 bases between. This CDR3 is built from 14 residues. CDR3 in DNA: TGTGCCAGCAGTCTGTATGGAGCTAACTATGGCTACACCTTC. This encodes CASSLYGANYGYTF.

By share, this clonotype ranks as large. CDR3 amino acids: CASSLSQGYYGYTF. In DNA, the CDR3 is TGTGCCAGCAGTTTGTCACAGGGCTACTATGGCTACACCTTC. The chain has TRBV12-3 or TRBV12-4 and TRBJ1-2; D might be TRBD1 (6 bases). The V and J ends lost 3 bases and 3 bases respectively, with 11 bases between them. The CDR3 has 14 residues.

The rearrangement links TRBV12-3 or TRBV12-4 to TRBJ1-2; TRBD1 matches 7 bases. The CDR3 is made up of 13 amino acids. Germline trimming cut 6 bases from V and 5 bases from J; bases unmatched to any gene: 6. In DNA form, the CDR3 reads TGTGCCAGCAGCCCGGGACAGCATTATGGCTACACCTTC. This encodes CASSPGQHYGYTF.

This chain connects TRBV12-3 or TRBV12-4 to TRBJ1-2; D gene uncertain. The CDR3 consists of 13 residues. V lost 2 bases, J lost 2 bases, and 6 bases lay in between. Here the CDR3 reads CASSLLGNYGYTF. CDR3 DNA sequence: TGTGCCAGCAGTTTATTGGGAAACTATGGCTACACCTTC.